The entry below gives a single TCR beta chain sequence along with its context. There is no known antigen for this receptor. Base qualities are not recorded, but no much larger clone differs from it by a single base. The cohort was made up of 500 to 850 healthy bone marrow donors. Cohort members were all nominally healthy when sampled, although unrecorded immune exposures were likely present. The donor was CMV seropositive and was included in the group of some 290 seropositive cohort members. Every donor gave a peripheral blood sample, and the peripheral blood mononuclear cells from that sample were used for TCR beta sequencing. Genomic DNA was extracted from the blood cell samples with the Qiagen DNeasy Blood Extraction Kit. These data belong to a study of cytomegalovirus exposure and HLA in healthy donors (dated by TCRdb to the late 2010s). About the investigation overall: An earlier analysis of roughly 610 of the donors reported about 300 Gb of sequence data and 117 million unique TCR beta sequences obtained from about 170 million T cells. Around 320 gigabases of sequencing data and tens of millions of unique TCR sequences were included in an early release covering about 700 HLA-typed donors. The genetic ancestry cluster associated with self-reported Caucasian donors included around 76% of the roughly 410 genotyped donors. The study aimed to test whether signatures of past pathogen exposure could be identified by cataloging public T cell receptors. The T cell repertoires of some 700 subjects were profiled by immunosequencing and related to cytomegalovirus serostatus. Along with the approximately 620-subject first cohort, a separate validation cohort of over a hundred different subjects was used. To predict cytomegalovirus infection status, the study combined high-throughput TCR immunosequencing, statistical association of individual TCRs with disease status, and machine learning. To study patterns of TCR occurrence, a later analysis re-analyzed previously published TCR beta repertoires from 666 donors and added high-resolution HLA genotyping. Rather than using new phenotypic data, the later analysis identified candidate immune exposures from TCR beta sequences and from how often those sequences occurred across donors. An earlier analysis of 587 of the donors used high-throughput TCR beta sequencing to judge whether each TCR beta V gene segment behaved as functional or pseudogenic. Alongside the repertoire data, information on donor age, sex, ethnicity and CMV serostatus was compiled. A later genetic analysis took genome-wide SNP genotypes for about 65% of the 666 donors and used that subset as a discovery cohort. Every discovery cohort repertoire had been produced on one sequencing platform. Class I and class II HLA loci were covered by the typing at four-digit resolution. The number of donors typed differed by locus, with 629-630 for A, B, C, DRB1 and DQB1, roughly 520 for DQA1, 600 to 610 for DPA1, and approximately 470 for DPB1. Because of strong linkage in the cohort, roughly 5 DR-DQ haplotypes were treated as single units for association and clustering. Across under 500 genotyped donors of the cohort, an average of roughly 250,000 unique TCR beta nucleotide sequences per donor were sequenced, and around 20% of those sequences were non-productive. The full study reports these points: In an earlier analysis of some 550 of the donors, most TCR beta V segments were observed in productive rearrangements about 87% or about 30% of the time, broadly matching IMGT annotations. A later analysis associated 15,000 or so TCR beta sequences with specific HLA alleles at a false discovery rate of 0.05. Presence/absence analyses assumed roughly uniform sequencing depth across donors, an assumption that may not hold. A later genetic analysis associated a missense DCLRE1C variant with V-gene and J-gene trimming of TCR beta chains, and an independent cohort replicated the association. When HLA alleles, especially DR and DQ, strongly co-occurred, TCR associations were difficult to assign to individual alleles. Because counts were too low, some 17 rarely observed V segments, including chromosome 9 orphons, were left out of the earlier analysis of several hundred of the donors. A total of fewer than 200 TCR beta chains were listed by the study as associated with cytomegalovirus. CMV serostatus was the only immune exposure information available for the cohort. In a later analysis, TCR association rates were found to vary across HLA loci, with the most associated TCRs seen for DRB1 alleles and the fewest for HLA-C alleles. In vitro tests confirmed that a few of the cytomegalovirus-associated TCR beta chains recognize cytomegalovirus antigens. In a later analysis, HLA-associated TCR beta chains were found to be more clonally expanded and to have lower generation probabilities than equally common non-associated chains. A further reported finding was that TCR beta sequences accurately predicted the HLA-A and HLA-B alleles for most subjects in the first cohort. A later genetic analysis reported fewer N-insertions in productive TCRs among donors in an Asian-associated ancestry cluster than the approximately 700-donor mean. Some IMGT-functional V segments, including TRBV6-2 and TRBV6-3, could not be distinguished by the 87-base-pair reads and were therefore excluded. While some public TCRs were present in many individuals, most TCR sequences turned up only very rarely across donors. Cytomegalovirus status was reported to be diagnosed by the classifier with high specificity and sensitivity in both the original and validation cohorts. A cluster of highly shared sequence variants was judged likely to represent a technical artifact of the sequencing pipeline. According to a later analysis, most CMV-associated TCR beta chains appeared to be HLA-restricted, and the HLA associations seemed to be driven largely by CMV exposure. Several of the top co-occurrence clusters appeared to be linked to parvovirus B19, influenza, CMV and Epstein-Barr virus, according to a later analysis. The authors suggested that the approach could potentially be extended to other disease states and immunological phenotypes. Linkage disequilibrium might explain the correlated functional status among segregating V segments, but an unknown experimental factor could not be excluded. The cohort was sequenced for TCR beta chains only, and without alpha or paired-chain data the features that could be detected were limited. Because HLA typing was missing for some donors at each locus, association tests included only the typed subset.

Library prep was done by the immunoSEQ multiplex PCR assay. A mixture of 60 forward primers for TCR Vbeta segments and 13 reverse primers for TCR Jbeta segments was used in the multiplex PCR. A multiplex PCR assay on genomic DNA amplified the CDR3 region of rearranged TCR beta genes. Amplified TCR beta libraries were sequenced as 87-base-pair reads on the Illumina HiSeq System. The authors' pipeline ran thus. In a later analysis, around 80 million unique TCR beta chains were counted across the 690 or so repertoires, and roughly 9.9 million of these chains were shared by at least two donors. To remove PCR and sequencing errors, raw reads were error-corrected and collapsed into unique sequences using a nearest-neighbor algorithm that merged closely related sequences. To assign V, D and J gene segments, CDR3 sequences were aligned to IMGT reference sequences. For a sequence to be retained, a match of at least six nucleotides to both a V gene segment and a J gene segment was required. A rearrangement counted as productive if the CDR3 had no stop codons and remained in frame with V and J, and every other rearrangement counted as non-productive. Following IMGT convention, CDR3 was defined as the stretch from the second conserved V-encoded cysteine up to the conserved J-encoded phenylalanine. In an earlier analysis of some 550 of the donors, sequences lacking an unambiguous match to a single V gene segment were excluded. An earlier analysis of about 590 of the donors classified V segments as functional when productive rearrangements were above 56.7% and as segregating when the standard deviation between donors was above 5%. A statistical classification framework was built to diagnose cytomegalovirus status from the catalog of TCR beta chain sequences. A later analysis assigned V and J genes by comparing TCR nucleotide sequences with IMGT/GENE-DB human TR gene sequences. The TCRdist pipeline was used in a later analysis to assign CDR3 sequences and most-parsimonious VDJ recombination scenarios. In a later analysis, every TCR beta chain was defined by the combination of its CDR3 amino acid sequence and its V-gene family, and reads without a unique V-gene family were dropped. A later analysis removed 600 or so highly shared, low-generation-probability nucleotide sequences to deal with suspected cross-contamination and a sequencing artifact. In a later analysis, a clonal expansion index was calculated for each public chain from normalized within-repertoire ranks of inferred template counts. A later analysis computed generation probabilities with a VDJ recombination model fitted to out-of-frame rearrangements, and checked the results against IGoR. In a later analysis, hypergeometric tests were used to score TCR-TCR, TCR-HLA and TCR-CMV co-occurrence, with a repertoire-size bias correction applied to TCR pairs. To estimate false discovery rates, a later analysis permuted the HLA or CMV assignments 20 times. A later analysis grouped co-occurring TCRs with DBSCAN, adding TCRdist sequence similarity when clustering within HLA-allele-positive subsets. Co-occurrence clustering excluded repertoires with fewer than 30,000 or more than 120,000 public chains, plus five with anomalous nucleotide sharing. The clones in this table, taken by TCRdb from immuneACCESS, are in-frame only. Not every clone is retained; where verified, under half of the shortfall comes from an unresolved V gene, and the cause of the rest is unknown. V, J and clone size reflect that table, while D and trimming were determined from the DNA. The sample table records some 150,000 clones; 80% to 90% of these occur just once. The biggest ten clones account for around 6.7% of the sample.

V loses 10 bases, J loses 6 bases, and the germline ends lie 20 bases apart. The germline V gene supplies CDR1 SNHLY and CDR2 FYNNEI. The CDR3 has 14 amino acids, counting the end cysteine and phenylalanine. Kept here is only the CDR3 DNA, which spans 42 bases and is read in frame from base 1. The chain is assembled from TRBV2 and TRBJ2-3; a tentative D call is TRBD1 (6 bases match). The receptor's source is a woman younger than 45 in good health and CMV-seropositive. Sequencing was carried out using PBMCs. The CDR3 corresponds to CATSLLTTGDTQYF. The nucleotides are TGTGCCACTTCTCTTCTCACCACAGGGGATACGCAGTATTTT.